A single sample gave rise to the 31 T cell receptor beta chains below, sequenced in a study of blood T cell repertoires in COVID-19. Method: immunoSEQ multiplex PCR; TCRdb's copy keeps in-frame clones and lacks some. The table lists more than 100,000 clones, about 88% of them singletons. The sequenced sample consisted of peripheral blood. The receptors here all came from a woman older than 75 with acute or convalescent COVID-19.

The rearrangement joins TRBV13 to TRBJ2-7; TRBD2 aligns across 7 bases. This CDR3 has 16 residues. Germline loops: CDR1 PRHDT, CDR2 FYEKMQ (reference sequence). With 7 bases clipped from V and 3 bases from J, the junction kept 15 bases outside the gene matches. DNA for the CDR3: TGTGCCAGCACCCAGTCGGGGGGTCCCCCCTTCTACGAGCAGTACTTC. Translating it yields CASTQSGGPPFYEQYF.

The genes are TRBV4-2 and TRBJ1-6; D is perhaps TRBD1 (6 bases). CDR3 length: 16 residues. Germline CDR1 reads LGHNA; CDR2 reads YNFKEQ. The V end was cut by 0 bases, the J end by 10 bases, with 16 bases between. This chain's CDR3 is CASSQDWLQGNSPLHF. CDR3 DNA: TGTGCCAGCAGCCAAGACTGGTTACAGGGTAACTCACCCCTCCACTTT.

The chain couples TRBV19 to TRBJ1-6; 9 nucleotides line up with TRBD1. Trimming cost V 6 bases and J 7 bases; bases outside gene matches: 4. CDR1 LNHDA and CDR2 SQIVND come from the germline V gene (reference sequence). The CDR3 length is 14 residues. CDR3 DNA sequence: TGTGCCAGTAGGACGACAGGGGGAAATTCACCCCTCCACTTT. Translation: CASRTTGGNSPLHF.

This chain links TRBV5-1 with TRBJ2-5, with 11 bases fitting TRBD2. CDR3 length: 16 residues. With V trimmed by 4 bases and J by 2 bases, 7 bases remained unmatched. Germline lookup yields CDR1 SGHRS and CDR2 YFSETQ. CDR3 protein: CASSPSGTSGQETQYF. The CDR3 coding sequence is TGCGCCAGCAGCCCTTCCGGGACTAGCGGACAAGAGACCCAGTACTTC.

This clone has just one count. This chain joins TRBV6-6 and TRBJ1-2; 7 nucleotides match TRBD1. The CDR3 spans 13 residues. Per germline, CDR1 MNHNY and CDR2 SVGAGI (reference sequence). The V segment lost 5 bases and the J segment 5 bases; nucleotides outside the gene matches: 5. CDR3 nucleotide sequence: TGTGCCAGCAGTCCCGACAGGGATTATGGCTACACCTTC. Its translation is CASSPDRDYGYTF.

V gene TRBV7-9 combines with J gene TRBJ1-2, with unresolved D. The CDR3 has 12 residues. V was pared by 2 bases and J by 8 bases, with 9 bases between. The germline CDR1 and CDR2 sequences are SEHNR and FQNEAQ (reference sequence). The CDR3 here is CASSLSGRGYTF. DNA for the CDR3: TGTGCCAGCAGCTTAAGCGGGCGCGGCTACACCTTC. Full variable domain (rest looked up from reference TRBV7-9 and TRBJ1-2): DTGVSQNPRHKITKRGQNVTFRCDPISEHNRLYWYRQTLGQGPEFLTYFQNEAQLEKSRLLSDRFSAERPKGSFSTLEIQRTEQGDSAMYLCASSLSGRGYTFGSGTRLTVV.

The V call is TRBV7-2, the J call TRBJ2-3; D perhaps matches TRBD2 (7 bases). Germline V gene sequence: CDR1 SGHTA, CDR2 FQGNSA. V was pared by 5 bases and J by 3 bases, with 21 bases between. CDR3 size: 17 residues. The chain's CDR3 is CASSQTGPGRGTDTQYF. In nucleotides, the CDR3 is TGTGCCAGCAGCCAAACAGGACCTGGGAGGGGGACAGATACGCAGTATTTT. The full variable domain, with the rest looked up from reference TRBV7-2 and TRBJ2-3, is GAGVSQSPSNKVTEKGKDVELRCDPISGHTALYWYRQSLGQGLEFLIYFQGNSAPDKSGLPSDRFSAERTGGSVSTLTIQRTQQEDSAVYLCASSQTGPGRGTDTQYFGPGTRLTVL.

The genes are TRBV3-1 (or the pseudogene TRBV3-2) and TRBJ2-5; no clear D. Trimming stripped 0 bases from V and 4 bases from J, with 12 bases between. The CDR3 is 15 residues long. The germline V gene has CDR1 LGHDT and CDR2 YNNKEL (reference sequence). CDR3 protein: CASSQEIYRRETQYF. CDR3 nucleotides: TGTGCCAGCAGCCAAGAAATTTACAGACGAGAGACCCAGTACTTC.

This chain joins TRBV6-2 or TRBV6-3 and TRBJ2-7; TRBD1 agrees at 9 bases. This CDR3 has 15 amino acids. Germline V gene lookup returns CDR1 MNHEY and CDR2 SVGEGT. With V trimmed by 2 bases and J by 5 bases, 7 bases remained unmatched. The CDR3: CASSYGAWTGDEQYF. Written as DNA, the CDR3 is TGTGCCAGCAGTTACGGGGCTTGGACAGGGGACGAGCAGTACTTC.

The J gene is TRBJ2-2, the V gene TRBV21-1; the DNA was not used to check the table's D call, TRBD2. TRBV21-1 is designated a pseudogene. The CDR3 runs 15 residues. CDR3 DNA: TGTGCCAGCAGCAAAAATAGGCGGGAGAACGGGGAGCTGTTTTTT. This gives the protein CASSKNRRENGELFF.

This clone was observed many times. The CDR3 coding sequence is TGTGCCAGCTCACCCGGACAGGGGAAGAGCAATCAGCCCCAGCATTTT. Protein product: CASSPGQGKSNQPQHF. The chain employs TRBV18 and TRBJ1-5, with 9 bases aligning to TRBD1. Germline V gene sequence: CDR1 KGHSH, CDR2 LQKENI. V lost 3 bases to trimming and J lost 1 base; unmatched junction nucleotides: 4. This CDR3 region has 16 residues. The variable domain in full, completed from reference TRBV18 and TRBJ1-5, reads NAGVMQNPRHLVRRRGQEARLRCSPMKGHSHVYWYRQLPEEGLKFMVYLQKENIIDESGMPKERFSAEFPKEGPSILRIQQVVRGDSAAYFCASSPGQGKSNQPQHFGDGTRLSIL.

The rearrangement uses TRBV9 and TRBJ1-4, with a weak D call TRBD1 (5 bases). Trimming stripped 3 bases from V and 8 bases from J, with 17 bases between. The CDR3 is 15 residues long. Per the germline V gene, CDR1 is SGDLS and CDR2 is YYNGEE. As DNA, the CDR3 is TGTGCCAGCAGCGCGGGGAGGGGTTTTCGAGAAAAACTGTTTTTT. Amino acids: CASSAGRGFREKLFF.

J is TRBJ2-1 and V is TRBV6-2 or TRBV6-3, with 7 bases aligning to TRBD2. From germline, CDR1 is MNHEY and CDR2 SVGEGT. The CDR3 length is 14 residues. Losses at the gene ends were 6 bases for V and 6 bases for J; bases not matched to a gene: 8. The CDR3 protein is CASSHRASGNEQFF. CDR3 DNA sequence: TGTGCCAGCAGCCACCGGGCTAGCGGCAATGAGCAGTTCTTC.

This chain uses TRBV7-2 with TRBJ2-7; D uncertain. The CDR3 spans 14 residues. Germline assignment: CDR1 SGHTA and CDR2 FQGNSA. The V end was cut by 4 bases, the J end by 0 bases, with 10 bases between. CDR3 loop: CASSYARSSYEQYF. CDR3 DNA: TGTGCCAGCAGCTACGCCCGTAGCTCCTACGAGCAGTACTTC.

In its sample, this clone was seen a few times. The gene calls are TRBV18 and TRBJ1-6; 8 nucleotides match TRBD1. V trimming: 4 bases; J trimming: 8 bases; junction bases outside the gene matches: 4. CDR3 length equals 14 residues. CDR1 and CDR2 (germline): KGHSH, LQKENI. CDR3 coding DNA: TGTGCCAGCTCACTGCAGGGGGCGGATTCACCCCTCCACTTT. Translated, it gives CASSLQGADSPLHF.

As for this clone: The same CDR3 is also encoded by other DNA sequences in this sample. The gene calls are TRBV5-4 and TRBJ2-7; D is possibly TRBD1 (5 bases). Germline V gene sequence: CDR1 SGHNT, CDR2 YYREEE (reference sequence). V dropped 0 bases and J dropped 2 bases, with 12 bases sitting between them. CDR3 length: 15 amino acids. The chain's CDR3 is CASSLGTGGTYEQYF. DNA of the CDR3: TGTGCCAGCAGCTTGGGTACAGGCGGTACCTACGAGCAGTACTTC.

The chain combines TRBV12-3 or TRBV12-4 with TRBJ2-7; 13 bases match TRBD2. The CDR3 contains 13 residues. Trimming removed 8 bases from V and 7 bases from J; junction bases left unmatched: 5. CDR3 loop: CASSGLAGNEQYF. For the CDR3, the DNA is TGTGCCAGCTCGGGACTAGCGGGAAATGAGCAGTACTTC.

This sequence joins TRBV15 and TRBJ2-7; 12 nucleotides match TRBD2. This CDR3 region has 16 residues. CDR1 LNHNV and CDR2 YYDKDF come from the germline V gene (reference sequence). Trimming at V came to 0 bases and at J to 6 bases, leaving 6 bases not matched to a gene. The CDR3 loop is CATSRDRLAGAREQYF. CDR3 DNA sequence: TGTGCCACCAGCAGAGACCGACTAGCGGGAGCCCGCGAGCAGTACTTC.

The CDR3 sequence: CASSLGAGNSYNEQFF. In DNA form, the CDR3 reads TGTGCCAGCAGCTTAGGGGCAGGGAATTCCTACAATGAGCAGTTCTTC. J is TRBJ2-1 and V is TRBV7-9; tentatively, D is TRBD1 (5 bases). The CDR3 is made up of 16 amino acids. The germline CDR1 and CDR2 sequences are SEHNR and FQNEAQ (reference sequence). V gave up 1 base and J gave up 1 base, with 11 bases separating them.

The V and J genes are TRBV6-5 and TRBJ2-7, with no clear D. The CDR3 totals 15 residues. Deletions cut 1 base from V and 2 bases from J, with 12 bases between. CDR1 and CDR2 (germline): MNHEY, SVGAGI. CDR3 in amino acids: CASSYLAGSTYEQYF. The CDR3 bases are TGTGCCAGCAGTTACTTGGCAGGTTCCACCTACGAGCAGTACTTC.

V is TRBV6-5 and J is TRBJ2-1, with 8 bases matching TRBD1. The J segment lost 4 bases and the V segment lost 0 bases, leaving 5 bases of the junction unmatched. CDR3 length equals 16 residues. Germline lookup yields CDR1 MNHEY and CDR2 SVGAGI. Here the CDR3 reads CASSYSNQGAYNEQFF. In nucleotides, the CDR3 is TGTGCCAGCAGTTACTCGAATCAGGGGGCGTACAATGAGCAGTTCTTC.

The chain uses TRBV5-1 and TRBJ1-1; 8 bases match TRBD1. Germline-derived CDR1 and CDR2 are SGHRS and YFSETQ. The CDR3 has 15 amino acids. V trimming: 2 bases; J trimming: 1 base; junction bases outside the gene matches: 4. Here the CDR3 reads CASSLPGTGNTEAFF. The CDR3 bases are TGCGCCAGCAGCTTACCCGGGACAGGGAACACTGAAGCTTTCTTT.

This sequence joins TRBV5-4 and TRBJ1-4; D not resolved. Germline CDR1 SGHNT, CDR2 YYREEE (reference sequence). V gave up 0 bases and J gave up 5 bases, with 14 bases separating them. The CDR3 extends over 16 amino acids. Here the CDR3 reads CASSLAGVGGNEKLFF. The DNA for the CDR3 is TGTGCCAGCAGCTTGGCCGGGGTAGGCGGGAATGAAAAACTGTTTTTT.

The chain links TRBV7-9 to TRBJ2-3; perhaps TRBD2 as D (5 bases). This CDR3 has 15 residues. V lost 1 base, J lost 0 bases, and 8 bases lay in between. Germline CDR1 is SEHNR and CDR2 is FQNEAQ (reference sequence). The CDR3: CASSLESGSTDTQYF. The CDR3 coding sequence is TGTGCCAGCAGCTTAGAATCGGGGAGCACAGATACGCAGTATTTT. Combining the CDR3 with reference TRBV7-9 and TRBJ2-3 gives the whole variable domain DTGVSQNPRHKITKRGQNVTFRCDPISEHNRLYWYRQTLGQGPEFLTYFQNEAQLEKSRLLSDRFSAERPKGSFSTLEIQRTEQGDSAMYLCASSLESGSTDTQYFGPGTRLTVL.

The chain uses TRBV4-1 and TRBJ1-4; no reliable D call. This CDR3 has 14 amino acids. V lost 4 bases to trimming and J lost 5 bases, with 11 bases between them. The germline V gene has CDR1 MGHRA and CDR2 YSYEKL. CDR3 region: CASSLRLRNEKLFF. CDR3 in DNA: TGCGCCAGCAGCCTTAGATTAAGAAATGAAAAACTGTTTTTT.

The V gene is TRBV12-3 or TRBV12-4, the J gene TRBJ2-7; D is unclear. The CDR3 runs 12 residues. Trimming took 4 bases from V and 2 from J, leaving 6 bases between them. The DNA for the CDR3 is TGTGCCAGCAGTTATACTACCTACGAGCAGTACTTC. Its protein product is CASSYTTYEQYF.

The chain carries TRBV7-8 and TRBJ2-5; the D is unclear. Germline CDR1 SGHVS, CDR2 FQNEAQ. The CDR3 length is 15 residues. Trimming took 0 bases from V and 2 from J, leaving 10 bases between them. As DNA, the CDR3 is TGTGCCAGCAGCTTAGCGCAGTTGTCACAAGAGACCCAGTACTTC. Its translation: CASSLAQLSQETQYF.

This clone was detected only once. The chain links TRBV9 to TRBJ2-2, with 10 bases fitting TRBD2. Per the germline V gene, CDR1 is SGDLS and CDR2 is YYNGEE. With V trimmed by 7 bases and J by 4 bases, 7 bases remained unmatched. CDR3 length: 15 amino acids. CDR3 residues: CASSSSGGSTGELFF. The CDR3 DNA is TGTGCCAGCTCCTCTAGCGGGGGCTCCACCGGGGAGCTGTTTTTT.

CDR3 nucleotides: TGTGCCAGCAGTGAAGTACGTGGGACTTTGGGCTACACCTTC. Protein: CASSEVRGTLGYTF. The rearrangement links TRBV2 to TRBJ1-2; D is perhaps TRBD1 (5 bases). The V gene's germline CDR1 is SNHLY and CDR2 FYNNEI. CDR3 length: 14 amino acids. V lost 1 base, J lost 8 bases, and 14 bases lay in between.

This sequence joins TRBV5-6 and TRBJ2-3; D possibly corresponds to TRBD2 (5 bases). V lost 0 bases and J 2 bases, leaving 7 bases between the germline ends. Looked up from germline, CDR1 is SGHDT and CDR2 is YYEEEE. CDR3 size: 14 residues. In nucleotides, the CDR3 is TGTGCCAGCAGCTTGGACCGGGACACAGATACGCAGTATTTT. Its protein is CASSLDRDTDTQYF.

This clone occurred once. This chain uses TRBV10-1 with TRBJ2-1; D possibly corresponds to TRBD2 (7 bases). Germline V gene data show CDR1 as WNHNN and CDR2 as SYGVQD (reference sequence). The CDR3 is 11 amino acids. Trimming removed 8 bases at V and 7 bases at J, with 9 bases between. The CDR3 spells CASGRGNEQFF. As DNA, the CDR3 is TGCGCCAGCGGGAGGGGGAATGAGCAGTTCTTC.